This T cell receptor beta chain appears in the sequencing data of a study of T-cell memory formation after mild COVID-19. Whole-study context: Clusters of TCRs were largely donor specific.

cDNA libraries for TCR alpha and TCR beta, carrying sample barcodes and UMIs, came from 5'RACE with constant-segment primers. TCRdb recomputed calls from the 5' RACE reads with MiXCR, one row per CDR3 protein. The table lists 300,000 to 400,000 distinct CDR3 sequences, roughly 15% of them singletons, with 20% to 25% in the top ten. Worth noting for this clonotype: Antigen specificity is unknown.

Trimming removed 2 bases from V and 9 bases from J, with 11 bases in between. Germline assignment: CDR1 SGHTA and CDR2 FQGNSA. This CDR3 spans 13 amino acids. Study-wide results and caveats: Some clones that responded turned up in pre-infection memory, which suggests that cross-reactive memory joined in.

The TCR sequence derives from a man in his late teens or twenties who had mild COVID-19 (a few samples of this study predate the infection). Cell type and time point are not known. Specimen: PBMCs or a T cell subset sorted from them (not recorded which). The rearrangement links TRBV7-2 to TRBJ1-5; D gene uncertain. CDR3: CASSLNGLRPQHF. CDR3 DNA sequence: TGTGCCAGCAGCTTAAACGGGCTAAGGCCCCAGCATTTT.